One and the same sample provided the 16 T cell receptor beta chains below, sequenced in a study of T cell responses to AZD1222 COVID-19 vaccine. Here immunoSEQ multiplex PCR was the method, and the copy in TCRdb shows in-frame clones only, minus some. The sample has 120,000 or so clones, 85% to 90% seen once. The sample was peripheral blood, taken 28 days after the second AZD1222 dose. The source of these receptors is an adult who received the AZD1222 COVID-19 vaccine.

The CDR3 reads CASSLGTDYYGYTF. The CDR3, as DNA: TGTGCCAGCAGCTTAGGGACAGACTACTATGGCTACACCTTC. The chain has TRBV7-9 and TRBJ1-2; tentative D call: TRBD1 (6 bases). The CDR3 totals 14 residues. Trimming stripped 1 base from V and 3 bases from J, with 9 bases between. Germline loops: CDR1 SEHNR, CDR2 FQNEAQ (reference sequence). Based on the CDR3 plus reference TRBV7-9 and TRBJ1-2, the full variable domain is DTGVSQNPRHKITKRGQNVTFRCDPISEHNRLYWYRQTLGQGPEFLTYFQNEAQLEKSRLLSDRFSAERPKGSFSTLEIQRTEQGDSAMYLCASSLGTDYYGYTFGSGTRLTVV.

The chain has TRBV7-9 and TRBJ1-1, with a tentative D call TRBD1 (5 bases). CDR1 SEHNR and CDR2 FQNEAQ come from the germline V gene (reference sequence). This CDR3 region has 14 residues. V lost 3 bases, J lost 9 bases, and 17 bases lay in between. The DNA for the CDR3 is TGTGCCAGCAGCTTCGACCCGGGGACCGTGAAAGCTTTCTTT. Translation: CASSFDPGTVKAFF.

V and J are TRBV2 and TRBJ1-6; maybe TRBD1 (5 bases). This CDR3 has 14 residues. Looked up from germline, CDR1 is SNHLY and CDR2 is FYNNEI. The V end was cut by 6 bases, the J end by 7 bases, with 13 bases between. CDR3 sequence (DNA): TGTGCCAGCAGCGGGGGGTACGTGAATTCACCCCTCCACTTT. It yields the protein CASSGGYVNSPLHF.

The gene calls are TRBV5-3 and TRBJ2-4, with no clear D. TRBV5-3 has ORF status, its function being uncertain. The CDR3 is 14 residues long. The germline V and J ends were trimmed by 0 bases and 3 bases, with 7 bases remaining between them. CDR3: CARSLGIGKNIQYF. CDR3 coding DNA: TGTGCCAGAAGCTTGGGGATAGGCAAAAACATTCAGTACTTC.

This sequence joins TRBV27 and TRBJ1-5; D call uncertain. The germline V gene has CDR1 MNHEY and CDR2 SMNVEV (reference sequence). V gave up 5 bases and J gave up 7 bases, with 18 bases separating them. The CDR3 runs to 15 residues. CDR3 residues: CASSPLFEARQPQHF. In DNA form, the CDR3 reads TGTGCCAGCAGTCCCCTCTTTGAGGCGCGCCAGCCCCAGCATTTT.

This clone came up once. CDR3 sequence: CASSQTGVEAFF. The CDR3 DNA sequence: TGTGCCAGCAGTCAAACAGGGGTTGAAGCTTTCTTT. This chain uses TRBV12-3 or TRBV12-4 with TRBJ1-1; 7 bases align to TRBD1. The V and J ends lost 5 bases and 7 bases, in that order; junction bases with no gene match: 4. The length of the CDR3 is 12 residues.

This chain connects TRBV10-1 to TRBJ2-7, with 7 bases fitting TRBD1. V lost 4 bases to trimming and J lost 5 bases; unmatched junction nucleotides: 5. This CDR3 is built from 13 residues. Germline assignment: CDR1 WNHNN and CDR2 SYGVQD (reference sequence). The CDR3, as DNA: TGCGCCAGCAGTGGGGCAGGGGGAAACGAGCAGTACTTC. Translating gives CASSGAGGNEQYF.

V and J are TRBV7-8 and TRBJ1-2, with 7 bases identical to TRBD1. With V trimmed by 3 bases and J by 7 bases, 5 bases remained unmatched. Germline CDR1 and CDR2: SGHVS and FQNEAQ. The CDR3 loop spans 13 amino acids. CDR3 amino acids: CASSFDRVAGYTF. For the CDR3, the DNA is TGTGCCAGCAGCTTTGACAGGGTCGCTGGCTACACCTTC. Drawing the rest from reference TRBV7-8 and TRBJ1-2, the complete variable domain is GAGVSQSPRYKVAKRGQDVALRCDPISGHVSLFWYQQALGQGPEFLTYFQNEAQLDKSGLPSDRFFAERPEGSVSTLKIQRTQQEDSAVYLCASSFDRVAGYTFGSGTRLTVV.

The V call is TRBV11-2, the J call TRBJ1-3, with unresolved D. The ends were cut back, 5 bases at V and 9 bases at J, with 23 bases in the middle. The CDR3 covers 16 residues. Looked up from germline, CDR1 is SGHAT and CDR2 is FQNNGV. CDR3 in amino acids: CASSPILRQSLTTIYF. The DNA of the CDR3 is TGTGCCAGCAGCCCGATCCTCAGACAATCACTAACCACCATATATTTT.

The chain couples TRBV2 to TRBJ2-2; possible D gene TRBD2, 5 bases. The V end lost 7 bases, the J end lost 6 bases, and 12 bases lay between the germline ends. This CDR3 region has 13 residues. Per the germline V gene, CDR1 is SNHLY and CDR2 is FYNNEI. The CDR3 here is CASKEAHAGELFF. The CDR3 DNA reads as TGTGCCAGCAAGGAGGCCCACGCCGGGGAGCTGTTTTTT.

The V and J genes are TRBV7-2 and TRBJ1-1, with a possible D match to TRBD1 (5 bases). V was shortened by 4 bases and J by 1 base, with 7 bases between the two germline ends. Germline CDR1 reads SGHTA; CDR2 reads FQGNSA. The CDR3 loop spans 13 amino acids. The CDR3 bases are TGTGCCAGCAGCTCCCAGGGGAACACTGAAGCTTTCTTT. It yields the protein CASSSQGNTEAFF.

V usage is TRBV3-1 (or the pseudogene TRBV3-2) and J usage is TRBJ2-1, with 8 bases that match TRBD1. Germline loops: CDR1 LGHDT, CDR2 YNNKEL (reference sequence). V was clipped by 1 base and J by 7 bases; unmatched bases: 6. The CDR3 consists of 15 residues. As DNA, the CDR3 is TGTGCCAGCAGCCAAGGACTGGGACAGGCAAATGAGCAGTTCTTC. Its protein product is CASSQGLGQANEQFF.

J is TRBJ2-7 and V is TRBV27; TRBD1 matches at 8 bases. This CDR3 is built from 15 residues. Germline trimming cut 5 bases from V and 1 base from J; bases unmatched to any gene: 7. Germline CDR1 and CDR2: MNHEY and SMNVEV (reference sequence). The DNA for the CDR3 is TGTGCCAGCAGTATAGCAGGACAGGGATCCTACGAGCAGTACTTC. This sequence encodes CASSIAGQGSYEQYF.

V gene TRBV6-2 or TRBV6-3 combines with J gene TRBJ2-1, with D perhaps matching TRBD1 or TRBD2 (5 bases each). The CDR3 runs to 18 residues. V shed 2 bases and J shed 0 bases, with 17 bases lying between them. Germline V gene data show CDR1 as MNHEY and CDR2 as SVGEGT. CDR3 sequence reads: CASSYQPGRPSSYNEQFF. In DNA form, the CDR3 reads TGTGCCAGCAGTTACCAACCGGGGCGGCCAAGCTCCTACAATGAGCAGTTCTTC.

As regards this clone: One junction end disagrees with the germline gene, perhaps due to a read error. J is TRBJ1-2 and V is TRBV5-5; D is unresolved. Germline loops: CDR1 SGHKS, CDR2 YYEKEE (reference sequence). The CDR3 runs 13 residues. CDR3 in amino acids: CASSLWTPDGYIF. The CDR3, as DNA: TGTGCCAGCAGCTTGTGGACTCCCGATGGCTACATCTTC.

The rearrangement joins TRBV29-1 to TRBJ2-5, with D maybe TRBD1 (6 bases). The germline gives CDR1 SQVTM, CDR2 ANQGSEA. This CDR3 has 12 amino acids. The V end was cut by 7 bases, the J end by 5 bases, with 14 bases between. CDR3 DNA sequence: TGCAGCGGAACACAGGGCCGGGAGACCCAGTACTTC. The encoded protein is CSGTQGRETQYF.